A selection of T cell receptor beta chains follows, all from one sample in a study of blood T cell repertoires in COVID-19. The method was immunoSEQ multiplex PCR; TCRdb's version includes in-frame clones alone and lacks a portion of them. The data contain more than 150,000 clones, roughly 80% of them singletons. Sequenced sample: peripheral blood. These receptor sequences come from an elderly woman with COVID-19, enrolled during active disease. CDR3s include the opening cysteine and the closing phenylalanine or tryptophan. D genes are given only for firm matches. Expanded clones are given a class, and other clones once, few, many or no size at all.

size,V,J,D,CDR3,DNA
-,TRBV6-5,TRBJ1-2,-,CASRTGTTYGYTF,TGTGCCAGCAGGACCGGGACAACCTATGGCTACACCTTC
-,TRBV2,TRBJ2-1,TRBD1,CASSQTGLAYNEQFF,TGTGCCAGCAGTCAGACAGGGCTAGCCTACAATGAGCAGTTCTTC
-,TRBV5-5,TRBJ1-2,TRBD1,CASSMGQAYNYGYTF,TGTGCCAGTAGTATGGGACAGGCCTATAACTATGGCTACACCTTC
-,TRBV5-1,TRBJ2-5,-,CASSSRDNQETQYF,TGCGCCAGCAGCTCCCGGGACAACCAAGAGACCCAGTACTTC
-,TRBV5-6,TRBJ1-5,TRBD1,CASSLADRGNQPQHF,TGTGCCAGCAGCCTGGCGGACAGGGGAAATCAGCCCCAGCATTTT
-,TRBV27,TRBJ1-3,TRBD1,CASSSSGGGNTIYF,TGTGCCAGCAGTTCCTCAGGGGGAGGAAACACCATATATTTT
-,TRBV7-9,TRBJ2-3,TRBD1,CASSPGTGGRSQYF,TGTGCCAGCAGCCCTGGGACAGGGGGTCGCTCGCAGTATTTT
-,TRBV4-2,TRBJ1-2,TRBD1,CASSRGTGENDGYTF,TGTGCCAGCAGCCGGGGGACAGGGGAAAATGATGGCTACACCTTC
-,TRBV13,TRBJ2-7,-,CASRLTGAYEQYF,TGTGCCAGCAGATTGACAGGCGCCTACGAGCAGTACTTC
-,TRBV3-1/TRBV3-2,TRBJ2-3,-,CASSQTGTSTDTQYF,TGTGCCAGCAGCCAGACAGGTACTAGCACAGATACGCAGTATTTT
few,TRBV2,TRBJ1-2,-,CASTPTRQGHGYTF,TGTGCCAGCACTCCGACGCGGCAGGGCCATGGCTACACCTTC
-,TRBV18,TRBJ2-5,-,CASSPGQGGETQYF,TGTGCCAGCTCACCGGGCCAGGGGGGAGAGACCCAGTACTTC
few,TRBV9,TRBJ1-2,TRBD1,CASSVGQGSYGYTF,TGTGCCAGCAGCGTAGGACAGGGAAGCTATGGCTACACCTTC
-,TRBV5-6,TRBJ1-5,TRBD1,CASSRFGQGGTNQPQHF,TGTGCCAGCAGCCGGTTCGGACAGGGGGGGACCAATCAGCCCCAGCATTTT
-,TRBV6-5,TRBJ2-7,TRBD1,CASSETGIIYQQYF,TGTGCCAGCTCCGAGACAGGGATAATCTACCAGCAGTACTTC
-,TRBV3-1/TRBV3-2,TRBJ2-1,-,CASSRAAGDNEQFF,TGTGCCAGCAGCCGAGCCGCAGGGGACAATGAGCAGTTCTTC
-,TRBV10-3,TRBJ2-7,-,CAISESRRGPYEQYF,TGTGCCATCAGCGAGAGTCGGAGGGGCCCCTACGAGCAGTACTTC
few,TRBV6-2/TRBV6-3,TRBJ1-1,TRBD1,CASSLLGQGRGTEAFF,TGTGCCAGCAGTCTTCTTGGACAGGGCCGGGGGACTGAAGCTTTCTTT
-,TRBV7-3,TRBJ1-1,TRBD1,CASSQGEPTEAFF,TGTGCCAGCAGCCAGGGGGAACCCACTGAAGCTTTCTTT
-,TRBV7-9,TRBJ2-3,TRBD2,CASSLEWTRDTQYF,TGTGCCAGCAGCTTAGAATGGACTAGAGATACGCAGTATTTT
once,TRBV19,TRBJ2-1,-,CASYRANEQFF,TGTGCCAGCTACAGGGCTAATGAGCAGTTCTTC
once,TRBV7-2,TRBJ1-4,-,CASSLLGVNEKLFF,TGTGCCAGCAGCTTATTAGGGGTGAATGAAAAACTGTTTTTT
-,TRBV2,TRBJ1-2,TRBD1,CASSREGADGYTF,TGTGCCAGCAGCCGGGAGGGGGCGGATGGCTACACCTTC
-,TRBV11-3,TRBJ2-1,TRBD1,CASSLEGGLRDEQFF,TGTGCCAGCAGCTTAGAAGGGGGCCTTAGGGATGAGCAGTTCTTC
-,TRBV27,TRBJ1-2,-,CASSKLTGFSGYTF,TGTGCCAGCAGTAAACTAACAGGGTTTAGTGGCTACACCTTC
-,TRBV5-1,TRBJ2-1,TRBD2,CASSATSALYNEQFF,TGCGCCAGCAGCGCCACTAGCGCGCTCTACAATGAGCAGTTCTTC
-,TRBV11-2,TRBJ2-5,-,CASSLEYGTLGQETQYF,TGTGCCAGCAGCTTAGAGTACGGGACTCTAGGCCAAGAGACCCAGTACTTC
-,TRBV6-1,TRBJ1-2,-,CASSDVNGYGYTF,TGTGCCAGCAGTGACGTTAACGGCTATGGCTACACCTTC
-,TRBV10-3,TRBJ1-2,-,CAISEGLEYGYTF,TGTGCCATCAGTGAGGGTTTGGAGTATGGCTACACCTTC